A selection of T cell receptor beta chains follows, all from one sample in a study of T cell repertoires in cytomegalovirus infection. From the reads, TCRdb called clonotypes with MiXCR, one entry per CDR3 protein. The sample holds approximately 240,000 distinct CDR3 sequences, roughly an eighth seen once. The sample taken for sequencing was PBMCs. These receptors were collected from a human donor in good health (CMV status not recorded). Some clones in this sample may be carry-over from other donors' samples. The CDR3 runs from the conserved cysteine through the conserved F or W. The order of the fields is D gene, J gene, V gene, clone size, CDR3 protein, CDR3 DNA. A D gene is named only where the DNA matches it firmly. Clone size is stated in some rows and not others, as once, few, many or a class when expanded.

D gene: TRBD2
J gene: TRBJ2-7
V gene: TRBV10-3
clone size: NA
CDR3 protein: CAISESKLPAGGQVQYF
CDR3 DNA: TGTGCCATCAGTGAGTCTAAGTTACCAGCGGGGGGGCAGGTGCAGTACTTC

D gene: TRBD1
J gene: TRBJ2-5
V gene: TRBV20-1
clone size: few
CDR3 protein: CSAGTGGEAGYPETQYF
CDR3 DNA: TGCAGTGCCGGGACAGGGGGCGAGGCGGGGTATCCGGAGACCCAGTACTTC

D gene: NA
J gene: TRBJ2-3
V gene: TRBV30
clone size: NA
CDR3 protein: CAWSVPGGGMGDTQYF
CDR3 DNA: TGTGCCTGGAGTGTCCCCGGAGGCGGGATGGGAGATACGCAGTATTTT

D gene: NA
J gene: TRBJ1-4
V gene: TRBV7-2
clone size: many
CDR3 protein: CASRATPTNEKLFF
CDR3 DNA: TGTGCCAGCAGGGCCACACCAACTAATGAAAAACTGTTTTTT

D gene: TRBD1
J gene: TRBJ1-1
V gene: TRBV7-3
clone size: few
CDR3 protein: CASSMDRATEAFF
CDR3 DNA: TGTGCCAGCAGCATGGACAGGGCCACTGAAGCTTTCTTT

D gene: NA
J gene: TRBJ1-5
V gene: TRBV28
clone size: NA
CDR3 protein: CAGTTGLGNQPQHF
CDR3 DNA: TGTGCCGGTACTACAGGGTTAGGCAATCAGCCCCAGCATTTT

D gene: TRBD1
J gene: TRBJ1-1
V gene: TRBV5-4
clone size: NA
CDR3 protein: CASSLATGGNTEAFF
CDR3 DNA: TGTGCCAGCAGCTTGGCGACAGGGGGGAACACTGAAGCTTTCTTT

D gene: NA
J gene: TRBJ2-4
V gene: TRBV12-3/TRBV12-4
clone size: many
CDR3 protein: CASSTRAGGNIQYF
CDR3 DNA: TGTGCCAGCAGTACCCGGGCCGGGGGTAACATTCAGTACTTC

D gene: NA
J gene: TRBJ2-1
V gene: TRBV5-1
clone size: NA
CDR3 protein: CASSYGQIPNEQFF
CDR3 DNA: TGCGCCAGCAGCTACGGACAGATTCCCAATGAGCAGTTCTTC

D gene: NA
J gene: TRBJ1-5
V gene: TRBV30
clone size: few
CDR3 protein: CASSGEGSNQPQHF
CDR3 DNA: TGTGCCTCGTCTGGGGAGGGAAGCAATCAGCCCCAGCATTTT

D gene: NA
J gene: TRBJ2-2
V gene: TRBV6-2/TRBV6-3
clone size: many
CDR3 protein: CASSYEKSVAGELFF
CDR3 DNA: TGTGCCAGCAGTTATGAGAAAAGCGTGGCCGGGGAGCTGTTTTTT

D gene: NA
J gene: TRBJ1-1
V gene: TRBV6-6
clone size: many
CDR3 protein: CASSYRDTDTEAFF
CDR3 DNA: TGTGCCAGCAGCTACCGGGACACCGACACTGAAGCTTTCTTT

D gene: NA
J gene: TRBJ1-5
V gene: TRBV6-1
clone size: few
CDR3 protein: CASRKRTDSNQPQHF
CDR3 DNA: TGTGCCAGCAGGAAGAGGACGGATAGCAATCAGCCCCAGCATTTT

D gene: NA
J gene: TRBJ1-1
V gene: TRBV19
clone size: NA
CDR3 protein: CANQKGGDTEAFF
CDR3 DNA: TGTGCCAACCAGAAGGGAGGGGATACTGAAGCTTTCTTT

D gene: NA
J gene: TRBJ2-1
V gene: TRBV6-2/TRBV6-3
clone size: many
CDR3 protein: CASRVQLNEQFF
CDR3 DNA: TGTGCCAGCAGGGTACAGCTCAATGAGCAGTTCTTC

D gene: NA
J gene: TRBJ1-6
V gene: TRBV6-6
clone size: many
CDR3 protein: CASSRDAPTYNSPLHF
CDR3 DNA: TGTGCCAGCAGCCGGGACGCTCCGACCTATAATTCACCCCTCCACTTT

D gene: NA
J gene: TRBJ1-1
V gene: TRBV29-1
clone size: NA
CDR3 protein: CSVVQGIGTEAFF
CDR3 DNA: TGCAGCGTTGTCCAGGGTATTGGCACTGAAGCTTTCTTT

D gene: NA
J gene: TRBJ2-1
V gene: TRBV7-3
clone size: NA
CDR3 protein: CASSLYNGNEQFF
CDR3 DNA: TGTGCCAGCAGCTTATATAACGGTAATGAGCAGTTCTTC

D gene: NA
J gene: TRBJ2-7
V gene: TRBV7-2
clone size: many
CDR3 protein: CASSLELRSSLYEQYF
CDR3 DNA: TGTGCCAGCAGCTTAGAGTTGCGGTCTTCCCTCTACGAGCAGTACTTC

D gene: NA
J gene: TRBJ2-2
V gene: TRBV15
clone size: few
CDR3 protein: CATSRIAQNTGELFF
CDR3 DNA: TGTGCCACCAGCAGGATAGCCCAGAACACCGGGGAGCTGTTTTTT

D gene: TRBD1
J gene: TRBJ1-1
V gene: TRBV7-9
clone size: many
CDR3 protein: CASSPGTGSVLRAFF
CDR3 DNA: TGTGCCAGCAGCCCGGGGACAGGGTCTGTCCTTAGAGCTTTCTTT

D gene: NA
J gene: TRBJ2-7
V gene: TRBV12-3/TRBV12-4
clone size: many
CDR3 protein: CASSIQGSERPIF
CDR3 DNA: TGTGCCAGCAGTATTCAGGGGTCGGAACGCCCGATCTTC

D gene: NA
J gene: TRBJ2-5
V gene: TRBV20-1
clone size: NA
CDR3 protein: CSANERGETQYF
CDR3 DNA: TGCAGTGCTAATGAACGTGGAGAGACCCAGTACTTC

D gene: NA
J gene: TRBJ1-1
V gene: TRBV11-1
clone size: NA
CDR3 protein: CASRLGPGKNTEAFF
CDR3 DNA: TGTGCCAGCAGGTTGGGGCCGGGGAAGAACACTGAAGCTTTCTTT

D gene: TRBD1
J gene: TRBJ1-4
V gene: TRBV7-9
clone size: many
CDR3 protein: CASSSPGGREKLFF
CDR3 DNA: TGTGCCAGCAGCTCACCAGGGGGGAGGGAAAAACTGTTTTTT

D gene: TRBD1
J gene: TRBJ1-1
V gene: TRBV7-3
clone size: many
CDR3 protein: CASSPSRDRVEAFF
CDR3 DNA: TGTGCCAGCAGCCCGTCCCGGGACAGGGTCGAGGCTTTCTTT

D gene: TRBD1
J gene: TRBJ2-5
V gene: TRBV5-1
clone size: once
CDR3 protein: CASSSGQVQETQYF
CDR3 DNA: TGCGCCAGCAGCTCCGGACAGGTACAAGAGACCCAGTACTTC

D gene: TRBD2
J gene: TRBJ2-7
V gene: TRBV2
clone size: NA
CDR3 protein: CASTGARLAGEKYF
CDR3 DNA: TGTGCCAGCACCGGAGCCCGACTAGCCGGGGAGAAGTACTTC

D gene: TRBD2
J gene: TRBJ2-5
V gene: TRBV2
clone size: few
CDR3 protein: CASNLAGVETQYF
CDR3 DNA: TGTGCCAGCAACCTAGCGGGAGTTGAGACCCAGTACTTC

D gene: NA
J gene: TRBJ1-2
V gene: TRBV4-3
clone size: NA
CDR3 protein: CASSQDGQEPYGYTF
CDR3 DNA: TGCGCCAGCAGCCAAGATGGTCAGGAACCCTATGGCTACACCTTC

D gene: NA
J gene: TRBJ2-5
V gene: TRBV12-3/TRBV12-4
clone size: many
CDR3 protein: CASSPMARETQYF
CDR3 DNA: TGTGCCAGCAGCCCAATGGCCCGAGAGACCCAGTACTTC

D gene: NA
J gene: TRBJ2-5
V gene: TRBV7-2
clone size: many
CDR3 protein: CASSFYGGETQYF
CDR3 DNA: TGTGCCAGCAGCTTCTACGGGGGAGAGACCCAGTACTTC

D gene: TRBD2
J gene: TRBJ2-2
V gene: TRBV6-2/TRBV6-3
clone size: NA
CDR3 protein: CASSPQTSGPSPNTGELFF
CDR3 DNA: TGTGCCAGCAGTCCTCAAACTAGCGGACCCAGTCCCAACACCGGGGAGCTGTTTTTT

D gene: NA
J gene: TRBJ1-1
V gene: TRBV29-1
clone size: few
CDR3 protein: CSVGVNTEAFF
CDR3 DNA: TGCAGCGTCGGGGTGAACACTGAAGCTTTCTTT

D gene: NA
J gene: TRBJ1-5
V gene: TRBV19
clone size: NA
CDR3 protein: CASSIEGRTNQPQHF
CDR3 DNA: TGTGCCAGTAGTATAGAGGGGCGGACCAATCAGCCCCAGCATTTT

D gene: NA
J gene: TRBJ2-5
V gene: TRBV29-1
clone size: NA
CDR3 protein: CSVGLLPETQYF
CDR3 DNA: TGCAGCGTCGGACTCCTCCCTGAGACCCAGTACTTC

D gene: TRBD1
J gene: TRBJ2-1
V gene: TRBV2
clone size: NA
CDR3 protein: CASSPTGTDNEQFF
CDR3 DNA: TGTGCCAGCAGCCCTACCGGGACAGATAATGAGCAGTTCTTC

D gene: TRBD1
J gene: TRBJ2-2
V gene: TRBV20-1
clone size: many
CDR3 protein: CSAGPTGVNTGELFF
CDR3 DNA: TGCAGTGCTGGGCCGACAGGGGTGAACACCGGGGAGCTGTTTTTT

D gene: NA
J gene: TRBJ2-1
V gene: TRBV7-2
clone size: many
CDR3 protein: CASSSRGRLNEQFF
CDR3 DNA: TGTGCCAGCAGCTCCCGGGGACGGTTGAATGAGCAGTTCTTC

D gene: NA
J gene: TRBJ1-5
V gene: TRBV24-1
clone size: NA
CDR3 protein: CATSDSGRLTNQPQHF
CDR3 DNA: TGTGCCACCAGTGACTCGGGACGTCTGACCAATCAGCCCCAGCATTTT

D gene: NA
J gene: TRBJ2-5
V gene: TRBV7-2
clone size: many
CDR3 protein: CASSAGLPAHETQYF
CDR3 DNA: TGTGCCAGCAGCGCGGGGCTCCCAGCCCACGAGACCCAGTACTTC

D gene: NA
J gene: TRBJ1-1
V gene: TRBV5-5
clone size: many
CDR3 protein: CASSLLSNTEAFF
CDR3 DNA: TGTGCCAGCAGCTTACTTTCGAACACTGAAGCTTTCTTT

D gene: NA
J gene: TRBJ2-7
V gene: TRBV5-4
clone size: few
CDR3 protein: CASRGDGDSYEQYF
CDR3 DNA: TGTGCCAGCAGGGGGGACGGAGACTCCTACGAGCAGTACTTC

D gene: NA
J gene: TRBJ2-1
V gene: TRBV2
clone size: many
CDR3 protein: CASIIQGSHNEQFF
CDR3 DNA: TGTGCCAGCATAATTCAGGGCTCCCACAATGAGCAGTTCTTC

D gene: TRBD1
J gene: TRBJ2-7
V gene: TRBV2
clone size: NA
CDR3 protein: CASSATGTGPTYEQYF
CDR3 DNA: TGTGCCAGCAGTGCTACCGGGACAGGACCTACCTACGAGCAGTACTTC

D gene: NA
J gene: TRBJ2-1
V gene: TRBV20-1
clone size: few
CDR3 protein: CSARGIGGNSYNEQFF
CDR3 DNA: TGCAGTGCTAGAGGAATCGGGGGCAATTCCTACAATGAGCAGTTCTTC

D gene: TRBD2
J gene: TRBJ2-5
V gene: TRBV19
clone size: few
CDR3 protein: CASSIWTSGLQETQYF
CDR3 DNA: TGTGCCAGTAGTATTTGGACTAGCGGGTTACAAGAGACCCAGTACTTC

D gene: NA
J gene: TRBJ2-3
V gene: TRBV6-2/TRBV6-3
clone size: few
CDR3 protein: CASSYPGASTDTQYF
CDR3 DNA: TGTGCCAGCAGTTACCCAGGGGCGAGCACAGATACGCAGTATTTT

D gene: NA
J gene: TRBJ2-5
V gene: TRBV7-9
clone size: few
CDR3 protein: CASSLDGRWTQYF
CDR3 DNA: TGTGCCAGCAGCTTAGATGGCAGGTGGACCCAGTACTTC